One sample yielded the 8 T cell receptor beta chains listed below, sequenced in a study of cytomegalovirus exposure and HLA in healthy donors (dated by TCRdb to about 2017). Receptor libraries were prepared by the immunoSEQ multiplex PCR assay. The multiplex PCR relied on a mix of 60 forward primers for TCR Vbeta segments and 13 reverse primers for TCR Jbeta segments. Not all clones reach the TCRdb copy of this immuneACCESS table, which keeps in-frame sequences only. Checked studies attribute under half of the gap to unresolved V genes and leave the rest unexplained. A total of some 150,000 clones appear in this sample, less than 85% of them only once. Around 4% of the sample is held by the ten biggest clonotypes. The sequenced sample was PBMCs. The receptors were sampled from a man aged 35 to 55 in good health and CMV-seronegative.

The sample holds a few counts of this clone. The chain links TRBV9 to TRBJ2-3; D unresolved. The CDR3 totals 14 residues. Germline values: CDR1 SGDLS, CDR2 YYNGEE. Trimming removed 3 bases at V and 5 bases at J, with 13 bases between. CDR3 loop: CASSANPFGDTQYF. CDR3 nucleotides: TGTGCCAGCAGCGCAAATCCTTTCGGAGATACGCAGTATTTT.

CDR3 bases: TGTGCCAGCAGCTTTGGGGGCAGCTCCTACGAGCAGTACTTC. Its protein product is CASSFGGSSYEQYF. V usage is TRBV5-4 and J usage is TRBJ2-5, with a possible D match to TRBD1 (6 bases). The J call may be incorrect, as the DNA end agrees better with TRBJ2-7. Germline CDR1 and CDR2: SGHNT and YYREEE (reference sequence). This CDR3 spans 14 amino acids.

The V and J genes are TRBV4-1 and TRBJ2-7; a weak D match, TRBD1 (5 bases). The CDR3 has 14 amino acids. Germline V gene lookup returns CDR1 MGHRA and CDR2 YSYEKL. The germline V and J ends were trimmed by 2 bases and 1 base, with 9 bases remaining between them. The CDR3: CASSQTTGSYEQYF. In nucleotides, the CDR3 is TGCGCCAGCAGCCAAACTACAGGATCCTACGAGCAGTACTTC.

The V gene is TRBV18, the J gene TRBJ2-5, with TRBD2 identical over 8 bases. This CDR3 contains 14 residues. J was trimmed by 7 bases and V by 6 bases; bases with no gene match: 10. Germline CDR1 and CDR2: KGHSH and LQKENI. The CDR3, as DNA: TGTGCCAGCTCCCGGGAGGGCGGAGTAGGGACCCAGTACTTC. Protein sequence: CASSREGGVGTQYF.

This clone was recorded once. Here the CDR3 reads CASSLGLGRGGYTF. The CDR3 nucleotides read TGTGCCAGCAGCTTGGGGTTAGGGAGAGGCGGCTACACCTTC. The V gene is TRBV5-4, the J gene TRBJ1-2; D remains ambiguous. This CDR3 comprises 14 residues. Trimming shortened V by 0 bases and J by 8 bases, and 14 bases separated the two germline ends. Germline V gene lookup returns CDR1 SGHNT and CDR2 YYREEE (reference sequence).

The rearrangement links TRBV11-2 to TRBJ1-5; no clear D gene. The V end was cut by 0 bases, the J end by 6 bases, with 6 bases between. Germline V lookup: CDR1 SGHAT, CDR2 FQNNGV. The CDR3 is 13 amino acids. The CDR3 DNA reads as TGTGCCAGCAGCTTAGAACGGGTTCAGCCCCAGCATTTT. This translates into CASSLERVQPQHF.

This clone was seen a handful of times. V gene TRBV29-1 combines with J gene TRBJ1-1; tentatively, D is TRBD1 (6 bases). Germline V lookup: CDR1 SQVTM, CDR2 ANQGSEA. The CDR3 spans 13 residues. Trimming left V 7 bases short and J 0 bases short, with 12 bases between. The CDR3 coding sequence is TGCAGCGCCTCCGGACAGATGAACACTGAAGCTTTCTTT. Translated: CSASGQMNTEAFF.

This clone has just a few counts. This sequence joins TRBV7-3 and TRBJ2-2, with 7 nucleotides matching TRBD1. Germline V CDR1 and CDR2: SGHTA, FQGTGA. With V trimmed by 4 bases and J by 0 bases, 2 bases remained unmatched. There are 15 residues in the CDR3. As DNA, the CDR3 is TGTGCCAGCAGCTCCGGGACAGCGAACACCGGGGAGCTGTTTTTT. This codes for CASSSGTANTGELFF.